This note documents a single T cell receptor beta chain sequence. Its matching antigen is unknown. Compared with germline, one end of the junction differs, possibly owing to a read error. Using a J-beta primer mix together with a sample-barcoded 5' primer, a second PCR was run for about 6 to 12 cycles. TCRdb reprocessed the 5' RACE reads via MiXCR and lists one record per CDR3 protein. The sample consists of about 780,000 distinct CDR3 sequences, around two thirds of them appearing once. The data belong to a study of blood T cells in healthy people across ages. Study-level points and caveats: Lack of knowledge of donor CMV status possibly confounded expanded clonotype changes. Naive and antigen-experienced cells were not separated, limiting conclusive comparison. It was held that the diversity estimates obtained from one million T cells were underestimates.

CDR1 is LGHNA, CDR2 YNFKEQ, per germline. The CDR3 runs to 17 residues. The sample was blood. The TCR comes from a man aged 25-45 years in good health. The J gene is TRBJ1-6, the V gene TRBV4-2; 7 bases align to TRBD1. The CDR3 DNA follows: TGTACCAGCAGCCAAGGGGGGCTACAGGGGAAGGACTCACCCCTCCACTTT. This gives the protein CTSSQGGLQGKDSPLHF.